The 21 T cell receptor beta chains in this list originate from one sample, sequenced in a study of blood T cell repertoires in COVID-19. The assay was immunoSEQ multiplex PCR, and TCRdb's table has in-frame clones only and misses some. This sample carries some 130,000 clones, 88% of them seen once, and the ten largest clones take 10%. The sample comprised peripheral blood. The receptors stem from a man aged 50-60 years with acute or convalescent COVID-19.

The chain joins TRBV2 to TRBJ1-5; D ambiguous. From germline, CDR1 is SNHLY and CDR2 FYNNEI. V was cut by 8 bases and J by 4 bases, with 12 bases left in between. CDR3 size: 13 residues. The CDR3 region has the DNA TGTGCCAGCGAACTAGGACCTAATCAGCCCCAGCATTTT. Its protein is CASELGPNQPQHF. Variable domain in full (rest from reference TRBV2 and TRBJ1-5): EPEVTQTPSHQVTQMGQEVILRCVPISNHLYFYWYRQILGQKVEFLVSFYNNEISEKSEIFDDQFSVERPDGSNFTLKIRSTKLEDSAMYFCASELGPNQPQHFGDGTRLSIL.

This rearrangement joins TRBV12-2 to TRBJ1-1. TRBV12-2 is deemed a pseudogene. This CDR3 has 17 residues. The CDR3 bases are TGTGCAAGTCGACCAGACAGTTTCGGGGGTATGAACACTGAAGCTTTCTTT. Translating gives CASRPDSFGGMNTEAFF.

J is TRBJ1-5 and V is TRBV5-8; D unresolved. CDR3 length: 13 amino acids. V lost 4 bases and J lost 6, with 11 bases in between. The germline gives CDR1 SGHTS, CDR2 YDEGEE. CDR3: CASSLRPGQPQHF. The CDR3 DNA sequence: TGTGCCAGCAGCCTTAGGCCGGGTCAGCCCCAGCATTTT.

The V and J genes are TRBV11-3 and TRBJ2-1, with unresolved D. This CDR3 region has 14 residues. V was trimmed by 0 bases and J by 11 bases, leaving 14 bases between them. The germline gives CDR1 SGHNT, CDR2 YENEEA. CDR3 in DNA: TGTGCCAGCAGCTTAGATCATGCAGGCAGCAAGCAGTTCTTC. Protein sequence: CASSLDHAGSKQFF.

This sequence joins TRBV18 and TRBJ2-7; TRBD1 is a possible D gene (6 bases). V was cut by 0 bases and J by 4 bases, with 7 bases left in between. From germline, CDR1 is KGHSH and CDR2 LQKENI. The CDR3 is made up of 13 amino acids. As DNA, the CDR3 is TGTGCCAGCTCACCACCGGGACAATACGAGCAGTACTTC. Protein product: CASSPPGQYEQYF. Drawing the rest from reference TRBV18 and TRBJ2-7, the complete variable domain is NAGVMQNPRHLVRRRGQEARLRCSPMKGHSHVYWYRQLPEEGLKFMVYLQKENIIDESGMPKERFSAEFPKEGPSILRIQQVVRGDSAAYFCASSPPGQYEQYFGPGTRLTVT.

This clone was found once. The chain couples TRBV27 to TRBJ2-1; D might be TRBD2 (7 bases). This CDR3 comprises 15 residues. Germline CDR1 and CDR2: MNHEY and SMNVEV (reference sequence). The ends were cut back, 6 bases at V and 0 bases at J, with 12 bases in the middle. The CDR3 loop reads CASRGGRGSYNEQFF. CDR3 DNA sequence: TGTGCCAGCAGAGGGGGGAGGGGCTCCTACAATGAGCAGTTCTTC.

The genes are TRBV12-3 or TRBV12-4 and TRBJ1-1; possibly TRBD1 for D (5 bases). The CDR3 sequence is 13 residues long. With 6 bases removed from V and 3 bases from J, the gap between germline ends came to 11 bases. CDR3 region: CASRHMGHTEAFF. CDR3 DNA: TGTGCCAGCAGGCACATGGGGCACACTGAAGCTTTCTTT.

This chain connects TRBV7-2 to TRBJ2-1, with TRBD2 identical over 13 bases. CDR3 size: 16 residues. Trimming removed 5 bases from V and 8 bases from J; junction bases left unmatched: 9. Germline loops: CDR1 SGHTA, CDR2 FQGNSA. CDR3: CASSVPGLAGYHEQFF. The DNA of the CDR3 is TGTGCCAGCAGCGTACCGGGACTAGCGGGGTACCATGAGCAGTTCTTC.

Here the CDR3 DNA reads TGTGCCATCAGTGCGGCAGGTGGCTACACCTTC. Amino acids: CAISAAGGYTF. The J gene is TRBJ1-2, the V gene TRBV10-3; no clear D. The CDR3 extends over 11 amino acids. Trimming cost V 4 bases and J 7 bases, with 7 bases left between them. The germline CDR1 and CDR2 sequences are ENHRY and SYGVKD.

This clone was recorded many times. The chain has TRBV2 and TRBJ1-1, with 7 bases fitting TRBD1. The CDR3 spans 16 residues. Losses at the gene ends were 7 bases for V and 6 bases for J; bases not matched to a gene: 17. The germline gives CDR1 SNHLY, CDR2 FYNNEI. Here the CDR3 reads CASMGALTGLVAEAFF. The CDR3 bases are TGTGCCAGCATGGGGGCCCTGACAGGGCTCGTGGCTGAAGCTTTCTTT.

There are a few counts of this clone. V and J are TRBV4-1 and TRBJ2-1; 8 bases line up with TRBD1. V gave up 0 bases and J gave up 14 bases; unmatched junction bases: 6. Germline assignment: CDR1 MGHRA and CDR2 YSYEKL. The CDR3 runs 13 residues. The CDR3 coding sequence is TGCGCCAGCAGCCAAGAGAGGAGGACAGGGAAGTTCTTC. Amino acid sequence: CASSQERRTGKFF.

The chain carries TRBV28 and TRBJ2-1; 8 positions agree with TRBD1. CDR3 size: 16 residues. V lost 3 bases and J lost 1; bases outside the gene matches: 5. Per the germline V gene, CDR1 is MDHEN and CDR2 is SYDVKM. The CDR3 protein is CASSFPGQVSYNEQFF. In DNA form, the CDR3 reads TGTGCCAGCAGTTTCCCGGGACAGGTATCCTACAATGAGCAGTTCTTC.

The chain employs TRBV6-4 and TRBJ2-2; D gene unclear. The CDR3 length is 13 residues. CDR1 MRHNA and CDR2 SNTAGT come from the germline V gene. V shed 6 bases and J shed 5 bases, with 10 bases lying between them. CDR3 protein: CASSEEATGELFF. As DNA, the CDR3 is TGTGCCAGCAGCGAAGAGGCTACCGGGGAGCTGTTTTTT.

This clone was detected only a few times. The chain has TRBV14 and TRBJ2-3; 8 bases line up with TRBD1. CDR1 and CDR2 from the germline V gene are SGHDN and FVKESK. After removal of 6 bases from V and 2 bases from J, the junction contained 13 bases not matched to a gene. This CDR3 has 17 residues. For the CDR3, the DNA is TGTGCCAGCAGACGAGGACAGGGATCAACCCTCACAGATACGCAGTATTTT. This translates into CASRRGQGSTLTDTQYF.

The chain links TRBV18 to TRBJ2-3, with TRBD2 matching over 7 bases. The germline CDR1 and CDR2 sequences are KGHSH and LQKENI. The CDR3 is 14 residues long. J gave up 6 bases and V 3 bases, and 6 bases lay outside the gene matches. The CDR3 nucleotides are TGTGCCAGCTCACCTTTAGGGACTACGGATACGCAGTATTTT. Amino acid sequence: CASSPLGTTDTQYF.

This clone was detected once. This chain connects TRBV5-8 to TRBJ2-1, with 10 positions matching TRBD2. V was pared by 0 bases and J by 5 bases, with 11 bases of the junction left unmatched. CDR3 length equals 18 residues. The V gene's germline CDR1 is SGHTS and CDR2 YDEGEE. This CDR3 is CASSLARRSSGGNNEQFF. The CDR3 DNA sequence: TGTGCCAGCAGCTTGGCCCGACGGTCTAGCGGGGGAAACAATGAGCAGTTCTTC.

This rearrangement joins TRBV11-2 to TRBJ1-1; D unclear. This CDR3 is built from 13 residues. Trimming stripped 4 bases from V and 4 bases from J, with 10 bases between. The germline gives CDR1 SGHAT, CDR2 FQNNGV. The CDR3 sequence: CASSSGAGTEAFF. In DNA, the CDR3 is TGTGCCAGCAGCTCCGGTGCTGGCACTGAAGCTTTCTTT.

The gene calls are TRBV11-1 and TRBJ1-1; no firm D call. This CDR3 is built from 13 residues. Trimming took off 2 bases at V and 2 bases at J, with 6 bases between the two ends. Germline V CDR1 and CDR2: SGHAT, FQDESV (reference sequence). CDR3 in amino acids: CASSLQSNTEAFF. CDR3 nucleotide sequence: TGTGCCAGCAGCTTACAATCAAACACTGAAGCTTTCTTT.

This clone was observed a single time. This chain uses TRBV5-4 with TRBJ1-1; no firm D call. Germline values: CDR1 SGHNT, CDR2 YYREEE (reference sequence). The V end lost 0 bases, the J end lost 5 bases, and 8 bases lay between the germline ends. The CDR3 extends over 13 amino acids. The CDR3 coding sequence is TGTGCCAGCAGCTTGGAACAGTTTACTGAAGCTTTCTTT. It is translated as CASSLEQFTEAFF.

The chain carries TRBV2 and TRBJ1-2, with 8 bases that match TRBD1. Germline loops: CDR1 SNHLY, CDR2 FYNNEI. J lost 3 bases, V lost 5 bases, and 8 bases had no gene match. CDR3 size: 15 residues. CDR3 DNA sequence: TGTGCCAGCAGTCAGAATCAGGGGGCCTACTATGGCTACACCTTC. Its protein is CASSQNQGAYYGYTF.

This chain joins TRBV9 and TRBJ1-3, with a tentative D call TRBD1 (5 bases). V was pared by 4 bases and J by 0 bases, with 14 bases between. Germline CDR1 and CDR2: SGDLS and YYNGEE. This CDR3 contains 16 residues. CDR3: CASSPDGGYSGNTIYF. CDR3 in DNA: TGTGCCAGCAGCCCGGACGGGGGGTACTCTGGAAACACCATATATTTT. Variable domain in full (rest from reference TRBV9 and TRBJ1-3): DSGVTQTPKHLITATGQRVTLRCSPRSGDLSVYWYQQSLDQGLQFLIQYYNGEERAKGNILERFSAQQFPDLHSELNLSSLELGDSALYFCASSPDGGYSGNTIYFGEGSWLTVV.